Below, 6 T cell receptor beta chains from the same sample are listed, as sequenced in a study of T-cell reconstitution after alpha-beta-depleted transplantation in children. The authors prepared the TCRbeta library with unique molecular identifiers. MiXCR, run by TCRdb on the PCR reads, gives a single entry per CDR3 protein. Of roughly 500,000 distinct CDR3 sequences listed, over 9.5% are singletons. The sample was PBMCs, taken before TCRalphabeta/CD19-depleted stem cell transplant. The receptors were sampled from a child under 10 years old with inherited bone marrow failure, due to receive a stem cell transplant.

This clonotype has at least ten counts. The CDR3 nucleotides are TGCAGTGCCGTCGGGGCGGGATCCTATAATTCACCCCTCCACTTT. Its protein is CSAVGAGSYNSPLHF. The chain recombines TRBV20-1 with TRBJ1-6, with a weak D call TRBD1 (5 bases). Trimming removed 6 bases from V and 1 base from J, with 13 bases in between. CDR1 and CDR2 (germline): DFQATT, SNEGSKA (reference sequence). The CDR3 runs to 15 residues.

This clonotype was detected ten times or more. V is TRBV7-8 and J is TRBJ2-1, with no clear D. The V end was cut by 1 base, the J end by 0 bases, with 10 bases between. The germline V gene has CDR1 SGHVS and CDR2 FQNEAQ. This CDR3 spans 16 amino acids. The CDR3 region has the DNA TGTGCCAGCAGCTTAGGCGAGGTCCGCTCCTACAATGAGCAGTTCTTC. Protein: CASSLGEVRSYNEQFF. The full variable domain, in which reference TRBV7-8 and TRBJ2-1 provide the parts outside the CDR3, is GAGVSQSPRYKVAKRGQDVALRCDPISGHVSLFWYQQALGQGPEFLTYFQNEAQLDKSGLPSDRFFAERPEGSVSTLKIQRTQQEDSAVYLCASSLGEVRSYNEQFFGPGTRLTVL.

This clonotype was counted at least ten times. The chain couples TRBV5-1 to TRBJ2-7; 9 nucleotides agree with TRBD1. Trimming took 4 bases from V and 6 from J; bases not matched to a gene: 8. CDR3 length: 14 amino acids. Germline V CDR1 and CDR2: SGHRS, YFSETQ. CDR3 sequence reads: CASSLRDRVSEQYF. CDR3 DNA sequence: TGCGCCAGCAGCCTCCGGGACAGGGTATCCGAGCAGTACTTC.

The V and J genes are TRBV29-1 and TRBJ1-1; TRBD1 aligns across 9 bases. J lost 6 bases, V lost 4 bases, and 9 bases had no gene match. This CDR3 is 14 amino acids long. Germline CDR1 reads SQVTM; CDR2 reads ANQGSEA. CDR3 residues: CSVAGTGFNPEAFF. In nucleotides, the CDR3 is TGCAGCGTTGCTGGGACAGGGTTTAATCCTGAAGCTTTCTTT.

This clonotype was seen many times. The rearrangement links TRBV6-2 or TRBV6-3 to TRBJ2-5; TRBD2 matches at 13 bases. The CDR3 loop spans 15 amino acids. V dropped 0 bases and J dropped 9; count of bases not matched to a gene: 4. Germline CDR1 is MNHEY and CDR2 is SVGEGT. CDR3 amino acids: CASSYSGTSGAAQYF. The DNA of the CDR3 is TGTGCCAGCAGTTACTCGGGGACTAGCGGGGCGGCCCAGTACTTC.

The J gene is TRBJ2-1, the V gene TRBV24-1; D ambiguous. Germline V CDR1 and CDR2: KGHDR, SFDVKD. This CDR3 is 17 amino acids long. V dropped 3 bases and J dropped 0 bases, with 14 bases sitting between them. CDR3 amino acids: CATSDPTDGSSYNEQFF. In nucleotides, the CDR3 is TGTGCCACCAGTGATCCCACGGACGGCAGCTCCTACAATGAGCAGTTCTTC.